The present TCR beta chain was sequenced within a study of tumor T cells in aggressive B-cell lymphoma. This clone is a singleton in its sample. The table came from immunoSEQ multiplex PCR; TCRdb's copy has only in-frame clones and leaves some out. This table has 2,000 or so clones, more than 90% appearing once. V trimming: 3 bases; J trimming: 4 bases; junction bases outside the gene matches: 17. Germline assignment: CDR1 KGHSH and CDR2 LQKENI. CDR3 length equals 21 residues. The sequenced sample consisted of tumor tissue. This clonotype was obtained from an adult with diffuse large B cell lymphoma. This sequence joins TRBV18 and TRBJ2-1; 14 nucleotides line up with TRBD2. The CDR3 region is CASSPRTARLAGGRAYNEQFF. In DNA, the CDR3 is TGTGCCAGCTCACCCCGGACGGCCCGACTAGCGGGAGGGCGCGCTTACAATGAGCAGTTCTTC. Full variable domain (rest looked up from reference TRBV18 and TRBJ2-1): NAGVMQNPRHLVRRRGQEARLRCSPMKGHSHVYWYRQLPEEGLKFMVYLQKENIIDESGMPKERFSAEFPKEGPSILRIQQVVRGDSAAYFCASSPRTARLAGGRAYNEQFFGPGTRLTVL.